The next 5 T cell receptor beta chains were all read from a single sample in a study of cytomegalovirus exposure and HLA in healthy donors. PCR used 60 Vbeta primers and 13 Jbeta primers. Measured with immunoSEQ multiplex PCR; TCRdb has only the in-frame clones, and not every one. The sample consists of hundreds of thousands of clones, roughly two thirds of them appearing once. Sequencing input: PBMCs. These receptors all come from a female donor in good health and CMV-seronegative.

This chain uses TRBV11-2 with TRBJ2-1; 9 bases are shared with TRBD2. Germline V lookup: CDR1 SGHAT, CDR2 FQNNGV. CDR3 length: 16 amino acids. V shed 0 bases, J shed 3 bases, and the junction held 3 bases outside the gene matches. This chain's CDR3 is CASSLDSGRYYNEQFF. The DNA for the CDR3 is TGTGCCAGCAGCTTAGACAGCGGGAGGTACTACAATGAGCAGTTCTTC.

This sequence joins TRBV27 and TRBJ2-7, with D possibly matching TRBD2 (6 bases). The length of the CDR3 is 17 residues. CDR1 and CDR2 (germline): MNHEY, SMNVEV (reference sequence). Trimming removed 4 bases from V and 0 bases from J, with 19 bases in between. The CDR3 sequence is CASSYWRNSGLSYEQYF. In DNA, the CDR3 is TGTGCCAGCAGTTATTGGAGGAATAGCGGCCTCTCCTACGAGCAGTACTTC.

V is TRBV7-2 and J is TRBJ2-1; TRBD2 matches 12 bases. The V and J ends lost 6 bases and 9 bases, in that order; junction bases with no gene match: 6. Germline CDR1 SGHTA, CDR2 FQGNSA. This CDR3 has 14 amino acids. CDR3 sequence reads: CASRRTSGTVEQFF. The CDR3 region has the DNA TGTGCCAGCAGAAGGACTAGCGGGACGGTTGAGCAGTTCTTC.

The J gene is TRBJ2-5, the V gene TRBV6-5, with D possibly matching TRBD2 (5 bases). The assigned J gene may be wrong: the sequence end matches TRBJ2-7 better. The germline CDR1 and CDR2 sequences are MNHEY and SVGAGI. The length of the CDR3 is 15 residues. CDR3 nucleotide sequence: TGTGCCACTTCTAATGGCGGGCTTCCTGGCTACGAGCAGTACTTC. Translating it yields CATSNGGLPGYEQYF.

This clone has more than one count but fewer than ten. CDR3 sequence: CASSLYFQRSTEAFF. The CDR3 DNA follows: TGTGCCAGCAGTTTATACTTCCAACGGAGCACTGAAGCTTTCTTT. This chain links TRBV27 with TRBJ1-1; D uncertain. Trimming left V 1 base short and J 4 bases short, with 13 bases between. Germline assignment: CDR1 MNHEY and CDR2 SMNVEV (reference sequence). CDR3 length: 15 residues.